What follows are 30 T cell receptor beta chains derived from one specimen sequenced in a study of T cell repertoires in cytomegalovirus infection. These receptors have no identified antigens. TCRdb re-called the reads with MiXCR, one entry per CDR3 protein. The repertoire holds some 560,000 distinct CDR3 sequences, with 40% as singletons. The sequencing used cultured PBMCs, collected from culture after CMV antigen stimulation. The source of these receptors is a human donor in good health (CMV status not recorded). Some clones in this sample may be carry-over from other donors' samples.

This clonotype turned up a few times. The chain is built from TRBV7-2 and TRBJ2-1, with TRBD1 matching 8 bases. V shed 8 bases and J 6 bases; nucleotides not matched to a gene: 12. The length of the CDR3 is 15 residues. The germline CDR1 and CDR2 sequences are SGHTA and FQGNSA. CDR3 coding DNA: TGTGCCAGCGGAGCGCAGGCAGGGGGCCCCAATGAGCAGTTCTTC. Translated: CASGAQAGGPNEQFF.

The chain employs TRBV6-1 and TRBJ2-7, with TRBD1 matching over 8 bases. This CDR3 is built from 14 residues. Germline V gene lookup returns CDR1 MNHNS and CDR2 SASEGT. The J segment lost 0 bases and the V segment lost 3 bases, leaving 1 base of the junction unmatched. In DNA form, the CDR3 reads TGTGCCAGCAGTGAGACAGGGGCCTCCTACGAGCAGTACTTC. As protein: CASSETGASYEQYF.

Regarding this clonotype: A junction end diverges from the germline sequence, so it may reflect a read error. This rearrangement joins TRBV7-6 to TRBJ1-2; D remains unclear. From germline, CDR1 is SGHVS and CDR2 FNYEAQ. The CDR3 runs 14 residues. The CDR3 bases are TGTGCCAGCAGCCCCGAACAGATCGCGTATGGGTACACCTTC. This gives the protein CASSPEQIAYGYTF.

This chain joins TRBV7-2 and TRBJ2-5, with D hard to call. V lost 6 bases to trimming and J lost 2 bases, with 10 bases between them. The CDR3 has 13 amino acids. Germline V lookup: CDR1 SGHTA, CDR2 FQGNSA. The CDR3 here is CASSWAIQETQYF. The DNA for the CDR3 is TGTGCCAGCAGTTGGGCGATTCAAGAGACCCAGTACTTC.

The rearrangement uses TRBV7-9 and TRBJ2-1; 14 bases are shared with TRBD2. Germline V gene data show CDR1 as SEHNR and CDR2 as FQNEAQ (reference sequence). This CDR3 has 13 amino acids. After removal of 11 bases from V and 7 bases from J, the junction contained 4 bases not matched to a gene. The chain's CDR3 is CAGTSGSRNEQFF. The CDR3, as DNA: TGTGCCGGGACTAGCGGGAGTAGAAATGAGCAGTTCTTC.

This rearrangement joins TRBV6-2 or TRBV6-3 to TRBJ2-3, with 9 bases identical to TRBD1. Germline V gene lookup returns CDR1 MNHEY and CDR2 SVGEGT. There are 16 residues in the CDR3. Trimming took 0 bases from V and 3 from J; bases not matched to a gene: 4. The CDR3 DNA sequence: TGTGCCAGCAGTTACTCGGGGACAGGGTGGACAGATACGCAGTATTTT. This encodes CASSYSGTGWTDTQYF.

This clonotype was counted between two and nine times. The gene calls are TRBV7-2 and TRBJ2-3, with D perhaps assigned TRBD1 or TRBD2 (5 bases each). Germline CDR1 reads SGHTA; CDR2 reads FQGNSA. CDR3 length: 15 residues. Trimming removed 5 bases at V and 10 bases at J, with 22 bases between. The CDR3 region has the DNA TGTGCCAGCAGCCCCCAGGGAGTCCCCTACTCTGCGCAGTATTTT. This encodes CASSPQGVPYSAQYF.

This clonotype was seen only a few times. The CDR3 loop reads CASIAGSEQPQHF. CDR3 bases: TGTGCCAGCATCGCCGGGAGCGAACAGCCCCAGCATTTT. The V gene is TRBV6-6, the J gene TRBJ1-5; D gene unclear. Germline CDR1 reads MNHNY; CDR2 reads SVGAGI (reference sequence). Trimming left V 7 bases short and J 7 bases short, with 14 bases between. There are 13 residues in the CDR3.

This clonotype has a handful of counts. The rearrangement uses TRBV7-3 and TRBJ2-3; D call uncertain. This CDR3 region has 14 residues. V lost 2 bases to trimming and J lost 3 bases, with 9 bases between them. Germline V lookup: CDR1 SGHTA, CDR2 FQGTGA. In DNA, the CDR3 is TGTGCCAGCAGCTTATCTCTGGATACAGATACGCAGTATTTT. Amino acid sequence: CASSLSLDTDTQYF.

This clonotype was recorded at least ten times. The chain carries TRBV7-2 and TRBJ2-7, with 11 bases that match TRBD1. J was trimmed by 3 bases and V by 5 bases; bases with no gene match: 6. The CDR3 runs 15 residues. From germline, CDR1 is SGHTA and CDR2 FQGNSA. CDR3 bases: TGTGCCAGCAGCCCCCGGACAGGGGGCGTCTACGAGCAGTACTTC. This gives the protein CASSPRTGGVYEQYF.

In its sample, this clonotype was seen a few times. This chain links TRBV4-2 with TRBJ2-7, with D possibly being TRBD1 (5 bases). The length of the CDR3 is 14 residues. Per germline, CDR1 LGHNA and CDR2 YNFKEQ. V lost 0 bases to trimming and J lost 2 bases, with 8 bases between them. CDR3 sequence reads: CASSQDVTAYEQYF. The CDR3 coding sequence is TGTGCCAGCAGCCAAGACGTGACAGCCTACGAGCAGTACTTC.

V and J are TRBV6-8 and TRBJ2-2; 8 positions match TRBD1. After removal of 10 bases from V and 0 bases from J, the junction contained 7 bases not matched to a gene. Germline CDR1 MNHGY, CDR2 SAAAGT. CDR3 length: 15 residues. CDR3 coding DNA: TGTGCCACCACCCCACAGGGGGCGAACACCGGGGAGCTGTTTTTT. Residues: CATTPQGANTGELFF.

V usage is TRBV13 and J usage is TRBJ2-3, with a weak D call TRBD1 (6 bases). The CDR3 runs 14 residues. CDR1 is PRHDT, CDR2 FYEKMQ, per germline (reference sequence). The germline V and J ends were trimmed by 5 bases and 0 bases, with 9 bases remaining between them. CDR3 protein: CASSTGRSTDTQYF. The CDR3 bases are TGTGCCAGCAGCACAGGGCGAAGCACAGATACGCAGTATTTT.

This clonotype has a handful of counts. CDR3 protein: CASSTWDPSGDTQYF. The CDR3 DNA reads TGTGCCAGTAGTACCTGGGACCCCTCAGGAGATACGCAGTATTTT. The V and J genes are TRBV19 and TRBJ2-3; possibly TRBD1 or TRBD2 for D (5 bases each). Trimming left V 4 bases short and J 5 bases short, with 16 bases between. The CDR3 is made up of 15 amino acids. The germline V gene encodes CDR1 LNHDA and CDR2 SQIVND (reference sequence). Filled out from reference TRBV19 and TRBJ2-3, the complete variable domain reads DGGITQSPKYLFRKEGQNVTLSCEQNLNHDAMYWYRQDPGQGLRLIYYSQIVNDFQKGDIAEGYSVSREKKESFPLTVTSAQKNPTAFYLCASSTWDPSGDTQYFGPGTRLTVL.

This sequence joins TRBV5-4 and TRBJ2-3; TRBD2 agrees at 11 bases. Germline CDR1 SGHNT, CDR2 YYREEE (reference sequence). The CDR3 spans 18 residues. Trimming removed 0 bases from V and 2 bases from J; junction bases left unmatched: 8. The CDR3 DNA sequence: TGTGCCAGCAGCTTGGGCCTAGCGGGAGGCCTAAACACAGATACGCAGTATTTT. Its translation: CASSLGLAGGLNTDTQYF.

The chain joins TRBV5-4 to TRBJ1-6; possibly TRBD1 for D (5 bases). CDR1 is SGHNT and CDR2 is YYREEE in the germline V gene (reference sequence). The CDR3 totals 15 residues. Trimming removed 1 base at V and 7 bases at J, with 12 bases between. The CDR3 nucleotides read TGTGCCAGCAGCTTGAAGAGGCAGGGAAATTCACCCCTCCACTTT. This sequence encodes CASSLKRQGNSPLHF.

This clonotype showed up many times. This chain joins TRBV7-2 and TRBJ1-1; TRBD1 matches at 8 bases. Germline V gene data show CDR1 as SGHTA and CDR2 as FQGNSA. The CDR3 runs 14 residues. The V and J ends lost 3 bases and 5 bases, in that order; junction bases with no gene match: 5. This CDR3 reads CASSLSRGLTEAFF. The CDR3 DNA reads TGTGCCAGCAGCTTGAGCAGGGGGCTTACTGAAGCTTTCTTT.

The chain uses TRBV7-9 and TRBJ2-7; no definite D call. Trimming took off 5 bases at V and 6 bases at J, with 17 bases between the two ends. Germline loops: CDR1 SEHNR, CDR2 FQNEAQ (reference sequence). This CDR3 region has 14 residues. CDR3 residues: CASSPPLGNPEQYF. The CDR3 DNA reads as TGTGCCAGCAGCCCGCCCCTGGGGAACCCCGAGCAGTACTTC.

V usage is TRBV19 and J usage is TRBJ2-1; D is possibly TRBD2 (7 bases). Germline CDR1 is LNHDA and CDR2 is SQIVND (reference sequence). The CDR3 runs 12 residues. Trimming removed 2 bases from V and 12 bases from J, with 11 bases in between. CDR3 in DNA: TGTGCCAGTAGTATAAAGAGGGGGGGGCAGTTCTTC. Translation gives CASSIKRGGQFF.

This chain joins TRBV7-6 and TRBJ2-5; 7 nucleotides line up with TRBD2. Germline V CDR1 and CDR2: SGHVS, FNYEAQ. This CDR3 is built from 16 residues. V lost 2 bases to trimming and J lost 3 bases; unmatched junction nucleotides: 9. CDR3 amino acids: CASSLSAASGKETQYF. The DNA for the CDR3 is TGTGCCAGCAGCTTATCGGCGGCTAGCGGTAAAGAGACCCAGTACTTC.

With respect to this clonotype: No conserved phenylalanine or tryptophan is present at the end of the CDR3, so a read error is the likely explanation. V gene TRBV4-3 combines with J gene TRBJ2-1; D is possibly TRBD1 (6 bases). V was trimmed by 4 bases and J by 7 bases, leaving 11 bases between them. Germline CDR1 is LGHNA and CDR2 is YSLEER. This CDR3 has 13 residues. The CDR3 region has the DNA TGCGCCAGCAGCCTTGGCAGGGGAAATGAGCAGTTCTAC. This translates into CASSLGRGNEQFY.

The rearrangement uses TRBV7-2 and TRBJ2-7; 7 nucleotides agree with TRBD1. V dropped 1 base and J dropped 1; count of bases not matched to a gene: 1. CDR1 and CDR2 from the germline V gene are SGHTA and FQGNSA. The CDR3 covers 14 residues. The CDR3 DNA reads TGTGCCAGCAGCTTAGAGGGACAGTCCTACGAGCAGTACTTC. This gives the protein CASSLEGQSYEQYF.

The CDR3 region has the DNA TGTGCCAGCAGTTCCTCCGGCTACACCTTC. Amino acids: CASSSSGYTF. V and J are TRBV6-6 and TRBJ1-2, with unresolved D. The CDR3 runs 10 residues. Trimming pared 4 bases from V and 8 bases from J, leaving 5 bases between. CDR1 and CDR2 from the germline V gene are MNHNY and SVGAGI (reference sequence).

The chain uses TRBV12-3 or TRBV12-4 and TRBJ1-1; the match to TRBD1 covers 8 bases. The CDR3 loop spans 16 amino acids. With V trimmed by 5 bases and J by 6 bases, 14 bases remained unmatched. The CDR3 loop is CASSPSPDRVGAEAFF. In DNA, the CDR3 is TGTGCCAGCAGTCCTTCACCGGACAGGGTCGGCGCTGAAGCTTTCTTT.

The CDR3, as DNA: TGTGCCAGCAGCCTACAGGGCCTTACGGCTTTCTTT. It yields the protein CASSLQGLTAFF. The J gene is TRBJ1-1, the V gene TRBV7-2; D perhaps matches TRBD1 (6 bases). From germline, CDR1 is SGHTA and CDR2 FQGNSA. V lost 5 bases to trimming and J lost 11 bases, with 15 bases between them. There are 12 residues in the CDR3.

The rearrangement links TRBV19 to TRBJ2-2; D not certain. CDR3 size: 14 residues. V was trimmed by 7 bases and J by 0 bases, leaving 9 bases between them. Germline CDR1 LNHDA, CDR2 SQIVND (reference sequence). CDR3 DNA sequence: TGTGCCAGTAATCGAAGGGCGAACACCGGGGAGCTGTTTTTT. Translated, it gives CASNRRANTGELFF. Full variable domain (missing parts from reference TRBV19 and TRBJ2-2): DGGITQSPKYLFRKEGQNVTLSCEQNLNHDAMYWYRQDPGQGLRLIYYSQIVNDFQKGDIAEGYSVSREKKESFPLTVTSAQKNPTAFYLCASNRRANTGELFFGEGSRLTVL.

This chain uses TRBV2 with TRBJ2-7; 9 nucleotides agree with TRBD1. This CDR3 has 15 amino acids. V lost 1 base to trimming and J lost 0 bases; unmatched junction nucleotides: 1. Per germline, CDR1 SNHLY and CDR2 FYNNEI. The CDR3 nucleotides are TGTGCCAGCAGTGAAGGGACAGGGGTCTCCTACGAGCAGTACTTC. Translated: CASSEGTGVSYEQYF.

The V call is TRBV5-4, the J call TRBJ2-3, with 7 bases aligning to TRBD1. This CDR3 is 16 amino acids long. The J segment lost 1 base and the V segment lost 3 bases, leaving 8 bases of the junction unmatched. In germline, CDR1 is SGHNT, CDR2 YYREEE (reference sequence). The CDR3 bases are TGTGCCAGCAGCTCCCCGAGAACAGGGGGCACAGATACGCAGTATTTT. It specifies CASSSPRTGGTDTQYF.

The V and J genes are TRBV20-1 and TRBJ1-6, with 8 positions matching TRBD1. The CDR3 loop spans 14 amino acids. CDR1 and CDR2 (germline): DFQATT, SNEGSKA (reference sequence). Germline trimming cut 1 base from V and 10 bases from J; bases unmatched to any gene: 6. The CDR3 nucleotides read TGCAGTGCTAGAGTGGGGCAGGGGGCCTCACCCCTCCACTTT. This encodes CSARVGQGASPLHF.

This clonotype turned up a few times. The CDR3 DNA is TGCAGTGCTAGAGGCCGGGCATTGCTTAATTCACCCCTCCACTTT. Translating it yields CSARGRALLNSPLHF. This sequence joins TRBV20-1 and TRBJ1-6; D is undetermined. Germline CDR1 reads DFQATT; CDR2 reads SNEGSKA (reference sequence). The V end lost 1 base, the J end lost 6 bases, and 13 bases lay between the germline ends. This CDR3 is built from 15 residues.